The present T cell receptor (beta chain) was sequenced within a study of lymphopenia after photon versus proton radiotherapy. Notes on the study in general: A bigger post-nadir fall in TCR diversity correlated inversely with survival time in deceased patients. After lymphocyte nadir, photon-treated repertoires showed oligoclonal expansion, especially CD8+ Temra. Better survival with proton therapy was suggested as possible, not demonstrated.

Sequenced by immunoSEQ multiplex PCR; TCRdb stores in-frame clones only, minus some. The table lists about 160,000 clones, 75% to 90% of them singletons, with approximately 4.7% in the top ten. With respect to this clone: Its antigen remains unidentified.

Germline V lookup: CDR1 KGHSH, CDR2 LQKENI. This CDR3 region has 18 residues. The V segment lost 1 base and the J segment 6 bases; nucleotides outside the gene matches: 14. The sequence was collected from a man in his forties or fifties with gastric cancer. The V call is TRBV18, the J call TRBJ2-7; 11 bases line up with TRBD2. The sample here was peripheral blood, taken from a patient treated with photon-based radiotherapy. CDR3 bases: TGTGCCAGCTCACCACTGGGAGTAGCGGGAGGGCCCCCTCGCGAGCAGTACTTC. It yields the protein CASSPLGVAGGPPREQYF.